These 26 T cell receptor beta chains were sequenced from one sample in a study of cytomegalovirus exposure and HLA in healthy donors. The repertoire was sequenced with immunoSEQ multiplex PCR; TCRdb's copy has only in-frame clones and lacks some. The sample carries about 120,000 clones, over 85% recorded once. Specimen: PBMCs. The receptors come from a woman aged 18-30 years in good health and CMV-seronegative.

J is TRBJ2-2 and V is TRBV5-6; D gene ambiguous. Germline CDR1 SGHDT, CDR2 YYEEEE. CDR3 length equals 12 residues. Trimming took off 2 bases at V and 6 bases at J, with 5 bases between the two ends. The chain's CDR3 is CASSFMSGELFF. The CDR3 bases are TGTGCCAGCAGCTTCATGTCCGGGGAGCTGTTTTTT.

The chain has TRBV27 and TRBJ1-1, with D perhaps TRBD1 (5 bases). The CDR3 totals 14 residues. Trimming cost V 2 bases and J 0 bases, with 7 bases left between them. CDR1 and CDR2 (germline): MNHEY, SMNVEV (reference sequence). The CDR3 nucleotides read TGTGCCAGCAGTTTAGGGGCGGTGAACACTGAAGCTTTCTTT. It translates to CASSLGAVNTEAFF.

The V gene is TRBV25-1, the J gene TRBJ1-6; 9 nucleotides agree with TRBD1. V was pared by 8 bases and J by 7 bases, with 6 bases of the junction left unmatched. In germline, CDR1 is MGHDK, CDR2 SYGVNS. The CDR3 is 14 amino acids. CDR3 sequence (DNA): TGTGCCAGCGATCCGGGACAGGGAAATTCACCCCTCCACTTT. This gives the protein CASDPGQGNSPLHF.

The chain combines TRBV30 with TRBJ2-2; 8 bases match TRBD1. The CDR3 is 15 amino acids. Germline-derived CDR1 and CDR2 are GTSNPN and SVGIG (reference sequence). Germline trimming cut 5 bases from V and 5 bases from J; bases unmatched to any gene: 10. This CDR3 reads CAWSRDRRKTGELFF. Written as DNA, the CDR3 is TGTGCCTGGTCCCGGGACAGGCGAAAGACCGGGGAGCTGTTTTTT.

The V call is TRBV7-3, the J call TRBJ2-1; 8 nucleotides agree with TRBD2. The junction had 5 bases not matched to a gene; V was cut back by 0 bases and J by 4 bases. The CDR3 length is 16 residues. Germline CDR1 reads SGHTA; CDR2 reads FQGTGA. The CDR3 DNA reads TGTGCCAGCAGCTTAACGGCCGCTAGCGGGTACAATGAGCAGTTCTTC. This codes for CASSLTAASGYNEQFF.

CDR3 nucleotide sequence: TGTGCCAGTAGTATCGGATCAGGGAATGGGAATGAGCAGTTCTTC. Translated, it gives CASSIGSGNGNEQFF. V and J are TRBV19 and TRBJ2-1; weak D call: TRBD1 (5 bases). Trimming took off 3 bases at V and 7 bases at J, with 16 bases between the two ends. The CDR3 extends over 15 amino acids. The germline V gene has CDR1 LNHDA and CDR2 SQIVND (reference sequence). The complete variable domain, with remaining parts taken from reference TRBV19 and TRBJ2-1, reads DGGITQSPKYLFRKEGQNVTLSCEQNLNHDAMYWYRQDPGQGLRLIYYSQIVNDFQKGDIAEGYSVSREKKESFPLTVTSAQKNPTAFYLCASSIGSGNGNEQFFGPGTRLTVL.

The chain employs TRBV28 and TRBJ1-5; D is unclear. The V end lost 6 bases, the J end lost 2 bases, and 20 bases lay between the germline ends. The CDR3 spans 17 residues. Germline loops: CDR1 MDHEN, CDR2 SYDVKM. CDR3 in amino acids: CASSVRVSYSGNQPQHF. CDR3 nucleotide sequence: TGTGCCAGCAGCGTCCGGGTCTCGTATAGCGGCAATCAGCCCCAGCATTTT.

V and J are TRBV19 and TRBJ1-1; TRBD1 agrees at 8 bases. V lost 3 bases and J lost 1; bases outside the gene matches: 1. The CDR3 is 14 amino acids. The germline V gene encodes CDR1 LNHDA and CDR2 SQIVND (reference sequence). The CDR3: CASSIGQGNTEAFF. The CDR3, as DNA: TGTGCCAGTAGTATCGGACAGGGGAACACTGAAGCTTTCTTT.

This chain joins TRBV5-6 and TRBJ2-4, with D perhaps TRBD1 (5 bases). Germline V gene data show CDR1 as SGHDT and CDR2 as YYEEEE. This CDR3 contains 15 residues. The germline V and J ends were trimmed by 5 bases and 0 bases, with 12 bases remaining between them. The CDR3 DNA reads as TGTGCCAGCAGGCAACAGGTGCTAGCCAAAAACATTCAGTACTTC. Translating it yields CASRQQVLAKNIQYF. Drawing the rest from reference TRBV5-6 and TRBJ2-4, the complete variable domain is DAGVTQSPTHLIKTRGQQVTLRCSPKSGHDTVSWYQQALGQGPQFIFQYYEEEERQRGNFPDRFSGHQFPNYSSELNVNALLLGDSALYLCASRQQVLAKNIQYFGAGTRLSVL.

The table lists this clone with a count of one. The J gene is TRBJ1-1, the V gene TRBV19; 8 bases agree with TRBD1. Germline CDR1 LNHDA, CDR2 SQIVND (reference sequence). The CDR3 sequence is 13 residues long. V lost 3 bases and J lost 5; bases outside the gene matches: 2. The CDR3 DNA is TGTGCCAGTAGTATGAACAGGGGGACTGAAGCTTTCTTT. Translation: CASSMNRGTEAFF.

V gene TRBV5-4 combines with J gene TRBJ1-6, with D unresolved. Between the trimmed V and J ends, which lost 0 bases and 6 bases, there was a span of 10 bases. There are 15 residues in the CDR3. CDR1 is SGHNT and CDR2 is YYREEE in the germline V gene (reference sequence). The CDR3 DNA reads TGTGCCAGCAGCTTGGGCGGGGTGGGTAATTCACCCCTCCACTTT. Its translation is CASSLGGVGNSPLHF.

The V and J genes are TRBV5-1 and TRBJ1-4, with D tentatively TRBD1 (5 bases). In germline, CDR1 is SGHRS, CDR2 YFSETQ. With 4 bases removed from V and 3 bases from J, the gap between germline ends came to 10 bases. The CDR3 is 14 amino acids. The DNA for the CDR3 is TGCGCCAGCAGCCCGGGGGTTTCTAATGAAAAACTGTTTTTT. Residues: CASSPGVSNEKLFF.

The gene calls are TRBV9 and TRBJ2-5; the D gene is possibly TRBD2 (6 bases). The CDR3 covers 14 residues. Germline V gives CDR1 SGDLS, CDR2 YYNGEE. V was clipped by 0 bases and J by 4 bases, with 10 bases between them. The CDR3 sequence is CASSVGLEGETQYF. In nucleotides, the CDR3 is TGTGCCAGCAGCGTAGGATTGGAGGGAGAGACCCAGTACTTC.

This chain uses TRBV7-9 with TRBJ2-5; D possibly corresponds to TRBD1 (5 bases). Germline V gives CDR1 SEHNR, CDR2 FQNEAQ (reference sequence). The V and J ends lost 4 bases and 5 bases respectively, with 11 bases between them. CDR3 size: 13 residues. CDR3 protein: CASSSGYHETQYF. The CDR3 DNA reads TGTGCCAGCAGCTCAGGGTATCACGAGACCCAGTACTTC.

The chain links TRBV2 to TRBJ1-5; no clear D gene. Between the trimmed V and J ends, which lost 8 bases and 0 bases, there was a span of 14 bases. Per the germline V gene, CDR1 is SNHLY and CDR2 is FYNNEI. There are 15 residues in the CDR3. The CDR3 DNA sequence: TGTGCCAGCCAATTTTCGCAGGATAGCAATCAGCCCCAGCATTTT. Translating it yields CASQFSQDSNQPQHF.

The chain is built from TRBV27 and TRBJ2-7; D may be TRBD1 (6 bases). CDR3 length: 14 amino acids. The V gene lost 8 bases and the J gene lost 0 bases, with 14 bases spanning the gap. Germline CDR1 and CDR2: MNHEY and SMNVEV (reference sequence). The CDR3 here is CASGTGYPSYEQYF. CDR3 DNA: TGTGCCAGCGGCACAGGGTACCCCTCCTACGAGCAGTACTTC.

This chain connects TRBV14 to TRBJ2-2; 9 positions match TRBD1. In germline, CDR1 is SGHDN, CDR2 FVKESK. J was trimmed by 7 bases and V by 6 bases; bases with no gene match: 12. The CDR3 has 16 amino acids. CDR3 bases: TGTGCCAGCAGACCCCTTTGGACAGGGGAGGGCGGGGAGCTGTTTTTT. This sequence encodes CASRPLWTGEGGELFF.

This rearrangement joins TRBV2 to TRBJ1-4, with D possibly being TRBD1 (5 bases). The V end lost 6 bases, the J end lost 6 bases, and 20 bases lay between the germline ends. CDR3 length: 16 residues. Germline CDR1 and CDR2: SNHLY and FYNNEI. CDR3 region: CASSVYQGDQDEKLFF. The DNA for the CDR3 is TGTGCCAGCAGCGTCTACCAGGGCGATCAAGATGAAAAACTGTTTTTT.

The V and J genes are TRBV6-5 and TRBJ2-7, with D perhaps TRBD1 (6 bases). V lost 6 bases and J lost 4, with 19 bases in between. Germline V gives CDR1 MNHEY, CDR2 SVGAGI. This CDR3 spans 15 amino acids. Here the CDR3 DNA reads TGTGCCAGCAGCGAAAGACAGGAACTTTCTTACGAGCAGTACTTC. This gives the protein CASSERQELSYEQYF.

The J gene is TRBJ1-4, the V gene TRBV5-1; weak D call: TRBD1 (6 bases). The CDR3 has 14 amino acids. The germline gives CDR1 SGHRS, CDR2 YFSETQ. Trimming removed 6 bases at V and 8 bases at J, with 17 bases between. CDR3 sequence: CASTPGGLKEKLFF. The CDR3 DNA follows: TGCGCCAGCACCCCCGGGGGGCTAAAGGAAAAACTGTTTTTT.

This clone was observed a handful of times. V gene TRBV4-1 combines with J gene TRBJ2-7, with D unclear. The V gene lost 1 base and the J gene lost 3 bases, with 10 bases spanning the gap. The CDR3 is 14 residues long. Per the germline V gene, CDR1 is MGHRA and CDR2 is YSYEKL. DNA of the CDR3: TGCGCCAGCAGCCAAGTCAACAGAAACTACGAGCAGTACTTC. It codes for CASSQVNRNYEQYF.

This chain links TRBV19 with TRBJ1-4; possibly TRBD1 for D (6 bases). This CDR3 has 15 amino acids. V was trimmed by 3 bases and J by 3 bases, leaving 11 bases between them. Germline-derived CDR1 and CDR2 are LNHDA and SQIVND (reference sequence). CDR3 residues: CASSIRRQANEKLFF. CDR3 bases: TGTGCCAGTAGTATTAGAAGACAGGCTAATGAAAAACTGTTTTTT.

The V gene is TRBV19, the J gene TRBJ1-2, with 9 bases that match TRBD1. Trimming took 6 bases from V and 0 from J; bases not matched to a gene: 14. CDR3 length equals 18 residues. Germline V gene sequence: CDR1 LNHDA, CDR2 SQIVND (reference sequence). The CDR3 nucleotides read TGTGCCAGTAGGACAACCGGGACAGGGTCGGCGGCTAACTATGGCTACACCTTC. Protein sequence: CASRTTGTGSAANYGYTF.

This clone was counted a few times. V usage is TRBV6-5 and J usage is TRBJ1-1; 10 nucleotides align to TRBD1. This CDR3 is built from 16 residues. CDR1 is MNHEY and CDR2 is SVGAGI in the germline V gene. V lost 1 base and J lost 5; bases outside the gene matches: 7. CDR3 nucleotides: TGTGCCAGCAGTTACTTACCGGGACAGGGGAGTACTGAAGCTTTCTTT. Protein: CASSYLPGQGSTEAFF.

The rearrangement joins TRBV5-4 to TRBJ2-7, with 9 bases aligning to TRBD1. The CDR3 runs 14 residues. V was clipped by 4 bases and J by 3 bases; unmatched bases: 5. Germline loops: CDR1 SGHNT, CDR2 YYREEE (reference sequence). The CDR3 sequence: CASSHGTGNYEQYF. Written as DNA, the CDR3 is TGTGCCAGCAGCCACGGGACAGGGAACTACGAGCAGTACTTC.

This clone was picked up a small number of times. The chain joins TRBV7-8 to TRBJ1-5; D gene ambiguous. V was trimmed by 6 bases and J by 0 bases, leaving 6 bases between them. Per germline, CDR1 SGHVS and CDR2 FQNEAQ. The CDR3 runs to 13 residues. The CDR3, as DNA: TGTGCCAGCAGTTCCCATAGCAATCAGCCCCAGCATTTT. It is translated as CASSSHSNQPQHF.